The rows below give T cell receptor beta chains drawn from one sample of a study of T cells in Graves' hyperthyroidism and ophthalmopathy. Using its own MiXCR run on the multiplex PCR reads, TCRdb lists one record per CDR3 protein. The sample includes roughly 710,000 distinct CDR3 sequences, roughly 32% of them seen just once. What was sequenced was blood. The receptors were sampled from a woman aged 35 to 49 with Graves' hyperthyroidism. Each CDR3 is given with its conserved first and last residue. A D gene is named only where the DNA matches it firmly. Only some rows state a clone size, as once, few, many or a class for expanded clones.

CDR3,DNA,V,D,length,size,J
CASSFGVYNEQFF,TGTGCCAGCAGCTTTGGGGTCTACAATGAGCAGTTCTTC,TRBV6-5,.,13,few,TRBJ2-1
CASSFTSGGLQETQYF,TGTGCTAGCAGCTTTACTAGCGGGGGGCTCCAAGAGACCCAGTACTTC,TRBV7-7,TRBD2,16,.,TRBJ2-5
CASSQELWVRLGTEAFF,TGCGCCAGCAGCCAAGAGTTGTGGGTGCGTCTCGGCACTGAAGCTTTCTTT,TRBV4-3,.,17,few,TRBJ1-1
CASSPRALSTDTQYF,TGTGCCAGCAGCCCGCGGGCCCTGAGCACAGATACGCAGTATTTT,TRBV7-9,.,15,.,TRBJ2-3
CSAFSRDRDKGGNTIYF,TGCAGTGCTTTTTCCCGGGACAGGGATAAAGGTGGAAACACCATATATTTT,TRBV20-1,TRBD1,17,once,TRBJ1-3
CASRSGETQYF,TGTGCCAGCAGGTCGGGGGAGACCCAGTACTTC,TRBV7-2,.,11,many,TRBJ2-5
CASSPQGFDGYTF,TGTGCCAGCAGTCCTCAGGGTTTCGATGGCTACACCTTC,TRBV2,.,13,.,TRBJ1-2
CASSIRREQYF,TGCGCCAGTAGTATCCGGAGGGAGCAGTACTTC,TRBV10-1,.,11,many,TRBJ2-7
CASGVAGDSYEQYF,TGCGCCAGCGGGGTAGCGGGAGACTCCTACGAGCAGTACTTC,TRBV5-1,TRBD2,14,.,TRBJ2-7
CASSLVRTGELFF,TGTGCCAGCAGCTTAGTACGGACCGGGGAGCTGTTTTTT,TRBV7-9,.,13,many,TRBJ2-2
CASSDADRGRTDTQYF,TGTGCCAGCAGCGACGCTGACAGGGGGCGCACAGATACGCAGTACTTC,TRBV7-9,TRBD1,16,.,TRBJ2-5
CASSVQGTFNTEAFF,TGTGCCAGCAGCGTCCAAGGGACATTCAACACTGAAGCTTTCTTT,TRBV9,.,15,few,TRBJ1-1
CAIAGTGRTEAFF,TGTGCCATTGCCGGGACAGGGCGCACTGAAGCTTTCTTT,TRBV10-3,TRBD1,13,many,TRBJ1-1
CASSERWRSPLHF,TGTGCCAGCAGTGAACGGTGGAGGTCACCCCTCCACTTT,TRBV10-3,.,13,many,TRBJ1-6
CASSQGQGSYNQPQHF,TGCGCCAGCAGCCAAGGACAGGGTTCCTACAATCAGCCCCAGCATTTT,TRBV4-1,TRBD1,16,.,TRBJ1-5
CASSSKIGSSYNEQFF,TGTGCCAGCAGCAGCAAGATCGGGAGTTCCTACAATGAGCAGTTCTTC,TRBV9,.,16,.,TRBJ2-1
CASSLRQGGTEAFF,TGTGCCAGCAGCCTAAGACAGGGCGGAACTGAAGCTTTCTTT,TRBV5-1,TRBD1,14,many,TRBJ1-1
CARPNFGANVLTF,TGTGCTAGACCAAATTTCGGGGCCAACGTCCTGACTTTC,TRBV25-1,.,13,.,TRBJ2-6
CASRTPGRNTEAFF,TGTGCCAGCCGTACCCCGGGACGGAACACTGAAGCTTTCTTT,TRBV6-6,.,14,few,TRBJ1-1
CASSKGPQHF,TGTGCCAGCAGCAAGGGGCCCCAGCATTTT,TRBV7-9,.,10,.,TRBJ1-5
CASSEMEGTEAFF,TGTGCCAGCAGTGAAATGGAGGGTACTGAAGCTTTCTTT,TRBV6-5,.,13,.,TRBJ1-1
CASSLAQGKYEQYF,TGTGCCAGCAGCTTGGCGCAGGGTAAGTACGAGCAGTACTTC,TRBV7-9,.,14,.,TRBJ2-7
CAISYAGTHQPQHF,TGTGCCATCAGTTACGCGGGGACGCATCAGCCCCAGCATTTT,TRBV10-3,.,14,.,TRBJ1-5
CSASLQGHYGYTF,TGCAGTGCTAGTTTGCAGGGTCACTATGGCTACACCTTC,TRBV20-1,.,13,many,TRBJ1-2
CASSYGGSGGKETQYF,TGTGCCAGCAGCTATGGGGGCAGCGGGGGGAAAGAGACCCAGTACTTC,TRBV7-9,TRBD2,16,.,TRBJ2-5
CASLPGQGPYEQYF,TGTGCCAGCCTTCCGGGACAGGGGCCATACGAGCAGTACTTC,TRBV2,TRBD1,14,.,TRBJ2-7
CASSYGTVPYEQYF,TGTGCCAGCAGTTACGGGACAGTCCCCTACGAGCAGTACTTC,TRBV6-2/TRBV6-3,TRBD1,14,many,TRBJ2-7
CASSLEAGNTEAFF,TGTGCCAGCAGCTTAGAGGCCGGCAACACTGAAGCTTTCTTT,TRBV7-6,.,14,many,TRBJ1-1
CSEMDRGQETQYF,TGCAGTGAAATGGACAGGGGTCAAGAGACCCAGTACTTC,TRBV20-1,TRBD1,13,many,TRBJ2-5
CASSYVRDSPNSPLHF,TGTGCCAGCAGTTACGTTCGGGACAGTCCTAATTCACCCCTCCACTTT,TRBV2,TRBD1,16,.,TRBJ1-6
CASSQDGGHNSPLHF,TGCGCCAGCAGCCAAGATGGGGGGCATAATTCACCCCTCCACTTT,TRBV4-3,.,15,few,TRBJ1-6
CASSLDFSGNTIYF,TGTGCCAGCAGTTTAGACTTCTCTGGAAACACCATATATTTT,TRBV6-5,.,14,few,TRBJ1-3
CASRPLAGISETQYF,TGTGCCAGCAGACCACTAGCGGGTATTAGCGAGACCCAGTACTTC,TRBV7-2,TRBD2,15,many,TRBJ2-5
CASSSGGWTNEKLFF,TGCGCCAGCAGCTCAGGGGGCTGGACTAATGAAAAACTGTTTTTT,TRBV5-1,TRBD1,15,.,TRBJ1-4
CASSYGRGLGQPQHF,TGTGCCAGCAGCTACGGGCGGGGGCTGGGTCAGCCCCAGCATTTT,TRBV12-3/TRBV12-4,.,15,few,TRBJ1-5
CSATRRIRDRGPGELFF,TGCAGTGCTACCCGGAGAATCCGGGACAGGGGGCCCGGGGAGCTGTTTTTT,TRBV20-1,TRBD1,17,few,TRBJ2-2
CASSYSPTVNEKLFF,TGTGCCAGCAGTTACTCGCCTACAGTAAATGAAAAACTGTTTTTT,TRBV10-3,.,15,.,TRBJ1-4
CASSQGEGGGNTIYF,TGTGCCAGCAGCCAAGGCGAAGGCGGGGGAAACACCATATATTTT,TRBV5-1,.,15,.,TRBJ1-3
CSARDWTGLSSYEQYF,TGCAGTGCTAGAGACTGGACAGGGTTAAGCTCCTACGAGCAGTACTTC,TRBV20-1,TRBD1,16,few,TRBJ2-7
CASSLEALGPAWETQYF,TGTGCCAGCAGCTTAGAAGCCTTAGGGCCAGCTTGGGAGACCCAGTACTTC,TRBV7-6,.,17,once,TRBJ2-5
CASGQNTLSGNTIYF,TGTGCCAGCGGACAGAATACACTCTCTGGAAACACCATATATTTT,TRBV2,.,15,.,TRBJ1-3
CSVDYQGGKGEQYF,TGCAGCGTTGACTACCAGGGAGGGAAGGGCGAGCAGTACTTC,TRBV29-1,TRBD2,14,.,TRBJ2-7
CASSSKALAGFYEQYF,TGTGCCAGCAGCTCAAAAGCCCTAGCGGGGTTCTACGAGCAGTACTTC,TRBV7-2,TRBD2,16,many,TRBJ2-7
CAITQSGNTIYF,TGTGCCATCACACAGTCTGGAAACACCATATATTTT,TRBV10-3,.,12,many,TRBJ1-3
CASSLFSLGDYGYTF,TGTGCCAGCAGCTTGTTTAGTTTGGGAGACTATGGCTACACCTTC,TRBV5-4,.,15,many,TRBJ1-2
CASQGQLNTEAFF,TGTGCCAGCCAGGGACAGTTGAACACTGAAGCTTTCTTT,TRBV2,TRBD1,13,.,TRBJ1-1
CASSRPQRDTEAFF,TGTGCCAGCAGCCGCCCCCAAAGAGACACTGAAGCTTTCTTT,TRBV5-4,.,14,.,TRBJ1-1
CAISGGGGNEQYF,TGTGCCATCAGTGGTGGAGGGGGCAATGAGCAGTACTTC,TRBV10-3,.,13,.,TRBJ2-7
CSARDGTSGSVETQYF,TGCAGTGCTAGAGATGGGACTAGCGGGAGTGTGGAGACCCAGTACTTC,TRBV20-1,TRBD2,16,few,TRBJ2-5
CASSLADSTFPTGQPQHF,TGTGCCAGCAGCTTAGCGGACAGTACGTTTCCCACAGGTCAGCCCCAGCATTTT,TRBV7-2,.,18,.,TRBJ1-5
CATSRGTSSGNTIYF,TGTGCCACCAGCAGAGGGACAAGCTCTGGAAACACCATATATTTT,TRBV15,.,15,.,TRBJ1-3
CASSLTGQQGSGELFF,TGTGCCAGCAGCTTAACGGGGCAACAGGGCAGCGGGGAGCTGTTTTTT,TRBV7-8,.,16,once,TRBJ2-2
CSVEDSTEAFF,TGCAGCGTTGAAGACAGCACTGAAGCTTTCTTT,TRBV29-1,.,11,many,TRBJ1-1
CASSDPEKLGSYEQYF,TGTGCCAGCAGTGACCCCGAAAAGCTTGGCTCCTACGAGCAGTACTTC,TRBV25-1,.,16,many,TRBJ2-7
CRATNTEAFF,TGCAGGGCCACGAACACTGAGGCTTTCTTT,TRBV20-1,.,10,once,TRBJ1-1
CATSDSGHLRDSLIQKLFF,TGTGCCACCAGTGACTCGGGCCACCTCCGGGACAGCCTCATCCAGAAGCTGTTTTTT,TRBV24-1,TRBD1,19,.,TRBJ2-2